These 7 T cell receptor beta chains were all obtained from the same sample, sequenced in a study of CD8+CD57+ T cells in acquired aplastic anemia. Researchers used genomic DNA as the template to profile TCR beta VDJ and CDR3. TCRdb re-called the reads with MiXCR, one entry per CDR3 protein. The data contain about half a million distinct CDR3 sequences, around 30% of them singletons. Individuals selected for sequencing had exhibited CD8+CD57+ cell expansion on flow cytometry. The sequencing sample was made of sorted CD4+, CD8+, or CD8+CD57+ T cells (not recorded which) from PBMCs. Receptor source: a human donor with aplastic anemia.

The chain is built from TRBV24-1 and TRBJ2-3; D uncertain. CDR3 length: 14 amino acids. V shed 9 bases and J shed 3 bases, with 15 bases lying between them. Germline CDR1 KGHDR, CDR2 SFDVKD. The CDR3 DNA reads as TGTGCCACCGGTCGTAGGATTTCGACAGATACGCAGTATTTT. It encodes CATGRRISTDTQYF.

This clonotype was detected a few times. The chain joins TRBV6-1 to TRBJ1-3; no reliable D call. V gave up 2 bases and J gave up 0 bases, with 8 bases separating them. CDR3 length: 15 amino acids. Germline assignment: CDR1 MNHNS and CDR2 SASEGT. Here the CDR3 DNA reads TGTGCCAGCAGTGAATTCGGGAGCTCTGGAAACACCATATATTTT. Translated: CASSEFGSSGNTIYF.

There are a few counts of this clonotype. CDR3 nucleotide sequence: TGTGCCAGCAGCCCACAAACAGGGGTAAGGGAGCAGTACTTC. As protein: CASSPQTGVREQYF. This chain links TRBV11-2 with TRBJ2-7, with 7 bases matching TRBD1. CDR3 length: 14 amino acids. With 5 bases clipped from V and 7 bases from J, the junction kept 11 bases outside the gene matches. Germline loops: CDR1 SGHAT, CDR2 FQNNGV.

V gene TRBV15 combines with J gene TRBJ1-3; D is uncertain. V shed 2 bases and J shed 0 bases, with 2 bases lying between them. The CDR3 loop spans 13 amino acids. The V gene's germline CDR1 is LNHNV and CDR2 YYDKDF (reference sequence). DNA for the CDR3: TGTGCCACCAGCAGAAGCTCTGGAAACACCATATATTTT. Its protein product is CATSRSSGNTIYF.

V and J are TRBV25-1 and TRBJ1-1; TRBD1 is a possible D gene (6 bases). The V end was cut by 6 bases, the J end by 3 bases, with 11 bases between. CDR1 is MGHDK, CDR2 SYGVNS, per germline. The CDR3 is 13 amino acids. The CDR3 reads CASRGGLYTEAFF. CDR3 in DNA: TGTGCCAGCAGAGGGGGGTTGTACACTGAAGCTTTCTTT.

This clonotype has a count of ten or more. V gene TRBV2 combines with J gene TRBJ1-3, with D possibly matching TRBD1 (6 bases). V was pared by 6 bases and J by 3 bases, with 12 bases between. Per germline, CDR1 SNHLY and CDR2 FYNNEI. This CDR3 contains 14 residues. This CDR3 is CASRVTGVGNTIYF. In DNA form, the CDR3 reads TGTGCCAGCAGAGTGACAGGAGTTGGAAACACCATATATTTT.

V is TRBV27 and J is TRBJ2-2, with 14 bases fitting TRBD2. V lost 5 bases and J lost 7; bases outside the gene matches: 12. Germline CDR1 MNHEY, CDR2 SMNVEV (reference sequence). This CDR3 region has 18 residues. CDR3 bases: TGTGCCAGCAGTCTCGAGCCGGGACTAGCGGGAGTTTACGGGGAGCTGTTTTTT. The encoded protein is CASSLEPGLAGVYGELFF.